This TCR beta chain emerged from a study of T cell responses to AZD1222 COVID-19 vaccine. Study observations and caveats: It was only a handful of AZD1222 recipients who were seropositive at baseline. The donors showed a predominance of white British ancestry and of females, with possible underestimation of clonal diversity. The study reported that nearly half of spike-specific TCRs target unmutated variant regions. The peak T cell response came first, and repertoires were sampled only after it.

Comment on this clone: The antigen is unknown.

Only in-frame clones appear in the TCRdb table, and some are missing; sequencing was by immunoSEQ multiplex PCR. The repertoire consists of some 120,000 clones, with almost 90% occurring once and the leading ten covering approximately 10%. Germline CDR1 reads SGHAT; CDR2 reads FQNNGV. V shed 4 bases, J shed 7 bases, and the junction held 12 bases outside the gene matches. CDR3 length: 16 residues. V usage is TRBV11-2 and J usage is TRBJ2-5; TRBD2 aligns across 10 bases. The sequencing here drew on peripheral blood, taken on day 0 of AZD1222 vaccination. The receptor's source is an adult in good health. The CDR3: CASSSTSGLKGGTQYF. For the CDR3, the DNA is TGTGCCAGCAGCTCGACTAGCGGGTTGAAGGGAGGGACCCAGTACTTC.